The subject of this entry is one TCR beta chain. In its sample, this clonotype was seen many times. The antigen this receptor binds is unknown. No base qualities exist here, and no much larger clone lies one base off it. This specimen belongs to a study of regulatory T cells in long-lasting Graves disease (TCRdb year 2021). A note on the overall study: Persistent Graves' disease was defined as persistently positive TSH receptor autoantibodies together with antithyroid drug treatment for over 5 years. Persistent Graves' disease patients were compared with newly diagnosed Graves' disease patients by peripheral blood TCR sequencing and RNA sequencing. The study was registered as a clinical trial and conducted in China. A total of around 33 samples were covered by TCR sequencing, comprising roughly 13 persistent and around 20 newly diagnosed Graves' disease patients. On average, persistent Graves' disease patients in the clinical cohort had been on antithyroid drugs for about 10.3 years.

General conclusions and limits of the study: The authors acknowledged the small sample size as a limitation that may reduce accuracy. Persistent disease showed preferential use of TRBV28, TRBJ1-2 and TRBJ2-5, whereas newly diagnosed disease favored TRBV20-1 and TRBJ2-1. Persistent Graves' disease patients showed lower TCR Shannon entropy and fewer highly expanded clones than newly diagnosed patients, suggesting clonal expansion. Sequencing and analysis were restricted to the TCR beta chain. Peripheral blood alone was examined, since thyroid tissue, which constituted the primary lesion, could not be accessed. Patients with persistent disease shared more public clonotypes (under 3,000) than newly diagnosed patients did (more than 900).

Sample time point, as interpreted from the label and publication: persistent/refractory GD, antithyroid drugs over 5 years with positive TRAb. For both TCR sequencing and RNA sequencing, RNA was extracted from PBMCs using TRIzol. The diagnosis of Graves' disease was made according to American Thyroid Association guidelines. Patients for the study were recruited at an endocrinology department in Xi'an, China. Each patient gave approximately 10 milliliters of peripheral blood, collected in an EDTA anticoagulant tube. PBMCs were isolated by Ficoll Paque Plus density gradient separation without further T cell sorting. An Agilent 2100 Bioanalyzer and agarose gel were used to check RNA quality, while a NanoDrop 2000 measured RNA concentration. The library was made by multiplex PCR. The sample was run on an Illumina HiSeq 4000. To build TCR beta libraries, CDR3 regions were amplified by Arm-PCR using iRepertoire HTBI primers. Before sequencing, the PCR products went through gel purification. In the source study's methods: A total of around 66 TRBV and about 13 TRBJ segments were identified across samples and were used for gene usage analysis of CDR3 amino acid clonotypes. COPE and FqMerger were used to merge filtered high-quality paired reads into contigs. BLAST was used to align contigs to IMGT TRBV, TRBD and TRBJ reference genes, with CDR3 defined following IMGT. Clonotypes above 0.1% frequency were classified as highly expanded clones. Shannon entropy served as the measure of repertoire diversity, while the Gini coefficient captured V-J evenness. Clonotypes shared by more than one individual were considered public. TCRdb applied fastp at Q25 and MiXCR to the public reads, then kept only in-frame beta chains. Rows are combined by CDR3 protein, so each entry shows the most common genes and DNA. The V and J calls were determined by TCRdb, not by the authors. The sample table lists about 470,000 distinct CDR3 sequences, around 21% of them with a count of one. 7.8% of the sample is held by the ten biggest clonotypes.

The CDR3 runs 15 residues from the cysteine to the phenylalanine. Only CDR3 DNA remains: 45 bases, in frame from the first base. The junction shows trimming of 2 bases on V and 7 bases on J, and the gene matches do not reach 13 bases of it. CDR1 and CDR2 (DFQATT, SNEGSKA) derive from the germline V gene (reference sequence). The origin of this receptor is a female donor with Graves disease. The chain links TRBV20-1 with TRBJ2-7, with 8 bases matching TRBD1. Sequences were derived from peripheral blood mononuclear cells (PBMCs), sampled when the disease was refractory, from a patient treated with antithyroid drugs. The CDR3 corresponds to CSARTLGQVDFEQYF. The base sequence is TGCAGTGCTAGAACCCTGGGACAGGTTGATTTTGAGCAGTACTTC.